Each of the 27 T cell receptor beta chains below was sequenced from the same sample in a study of cytomegalovirus exposure and HLA in healthy donors. PCR was performed using 60 Vbeta and 13 Jbeta primers. The data were produced by immunoSEQ multiplex PCR, yet TCRdb's version contains in-frame clones alone and is incomplete. The sample lists around 170,000 clones, roughly 88% occurring once. Sequences were obtained from PBMCs. The receptors here all came from a young woman in good health and CMV-seronegative.

Here the CDR3 reads CASSEPTGSGNTIYF. DNA of the CDR3: TGCGCCAGCAGTGAACCGACAGGCTCTGGAAACACCATATATTTT. The rearrangement links TRBV10-1 to TRBJ1-3; a possible D gene is TRBD1 (6 bases). Germline loops: CDR1 WNHNN, CDR2 SYGVQD (reference sequence). This CDR3 comprises 15 residues. Trimming left V 3 bases short and J 0 bases short, with 9 bases between.

The chain joins TRBV5-1 to TRBJ1-2, with TRBD1 identical over 7 bases. Germline CDR1 SGHRS, CDR2 YFSETQ. The CDR3 has 13 residues. Unmatched junction bases numbered 4, after V lost 2 bases and J lost 6 bases. This CDR3 is CASSFQGDHGYTF. The CDR3 bases are TGCGCCAGCAGCTTTCAGGGGGATCATGGCTACACCTTC.

The chain combines TRBV29-1 with TRBJ1-2; D gene ambiguous. CDR1 and CDR2 (germline): SQVTM, ANQGSEA. Between the trimmed V and J ends, which lost 3 bases and 4 bases, there was a span of 12 bases. The CDR3 runs 13 residues. As DNA, the CDR3 is TGCAGCGTTGAGTCGCGGGTAGGCTATGGCTACACCTTC. Translated: CSVESRVGYGYTF. The entire variable domain, with the rest obtained from reference TRBV29-1 and TRBJ1-2, is as follows: SAVISQKPSRDICQRGTSLTIQCQVDSQVTMMFWYRQQPGQSLTLIATANQGSEATYESGFVIDKFPISRPNLTFSTLTVSNMSPEDSSIYLCSVESRVGYGYTFGSGTRLTVV.

This clone was counted a single time. The sample has other DNA sequences that encode this CDR3 too. The chain couples TRBV29-1 to TRBJ1-4, with 8 bases that match TRBD1. Germline CDR1 reads SQVTM; CDR2 reads ANQGSEA. There are 12 residues in the CDR3. Trimming at V came to 7 bases and at J to 8 bases, leaving 6 bases not matched to a gene. The CDR3 is CSARQGNEKLFF. The CDR3 nucleotides are TGCAGCGCGCGACAGGGGAACGAAAAACTGTTTTTT.

This clone turned up a few times. The genes are TRBV5-4 and TRBJ1-2; maybe TRBD1 (6 bases). Germline CDR1 reads SGHNT; CDR2 reads YYREEE (reference sequence). This CDR3 comprises 13 residues. Trimming pared 4 bases from V and 7 bases from J, leaving 14 bases between. CDR3 bases: TGTGCCAGCAGCCTGGGACAATCTGGTGGCTACACCTTC. This sequence encodes CASSLGQSGGYTF. Complete variable domain (other parts from reference TRBV5-4 and TRBJ1-2): ETGVTQSPTHLIKTRGQQVTLRCSSQSGHNTVSWYQQALGQGPQFIFQYYREEENGRGNFPPRFSGLQFPNYSSELNVNALELDDSALYLCASSLGQSGGYTFGSGTRLTVV.

V gene TRBV4-1 combines with J gene TRBJ2-5, with 9 positions matching TRBD2. This CDR3 is 16 amino acids long. Per the germline V gene, CDR1 is MGHRA and CDR2 is YSYEKL. The trim removed 0 bases at V and 5 bases at J, leaving 7 bases unmatched. In DNA, the CDR3 is TGCGCCAGCAGCCAAGATAAGACTAGCGGAAGGGAGACCCAGTACTTC. This encodes CASSQDKTSGRETQYF.

The rearrangement uses TRBV6-1 and TRBJ1-1, with a possible D match to TRBD1 (5 bases). The CDR3 has 13 amino acids. Germline V gene sequence: CDR1 MNHNS, CDR2 SASEGT. Trimming took off 2 bases at V and 6 bases at J, with 10 bases between the two ends. Here the CDR3 reads CASSEFRVAEAFF. The CDR3 bases are TGTGCCAGCAGTGAATTCAGGGTCGCTGAAGCTTTCTTT.

As to this clone: This specimen includes other DNA sequences encoding the same CDR3. The V call is TRBV28, the J call TRBJ1-4, with 9 bases lining up with TRBD1. The V gene's germline CDR1 is MDHEN and CDR2 SYDVKM. V trimming: 5 bases; J trimming: 7 bases; junction bases outside the gene matches: 8. The length of the CDR3 is 15 residues. CDR3 region: CASSAEGTGSEKLFF. Here the CDR3 DNA reads TGTGCCAGCAGTGCCGAAGGGACAGGGTCTGAAAAACTGTTTTTT.

The rearrangement links TRBV7-6 to TRBJ1-1; TRBD1 matches 9 bases. Trimming removed 4 bases from V and 5 bases from J; junction bases left unmatched: 11. The CDR3 has 16 amino acids. Per the germline V gene, CDR1 is SGHVS and CDR2 is FNYEAQ. The chain's CDR3 is CASSSRTGAGGTEAFF. The CDR3 bases are TGTGCCAGCAGCTCAAGGACAGGGGCGGGTGGGACTGAAGCTTTCTTT.

A single count supports this clone. DNA of the CDR3: TGTGCCAGCAGGCTACAGGGAAGTGGTAATGAAAAACTGTTTTTT. Translation: CASRLQGSGNEKLFF. The V gene is TRBV6-5, the J gene TRBJ1-4; D may be TRBD1 (6 bases). The germline V and J ends were trimmed by 6 bases and 4 bases, with 15 bases remaining between them. Per germline, CDR1 MNHEY and CDR2 SVGAGI. This CDR3 has 15 amino acids.

CDR3 sequence (DNA): TGTGCCACCCGGGGGGGGGCGCCTACCTACAATGAGCAGTTCTTC. Translated, it gives CATRGGAPTYNEQFF. The chain combines TRBV5-4 with TRBJ2-1; 8 positions match TRBD2. The CDR3 runs 15 residues. J was trimmed by 2 bases and V by 9 bases; bases with no gene match: 10. Germline-derived CDR1 and CDR2 are SGHNT and YYREEE (reference sequence). Based on the CDR3 plus reference TRBV5-4 and TRBJ2-1, the full variable domain is ETGVTQSPTHLIKTRGQQVTLRCSSQSGHNTVSWYQQALGQGPQFIFQYYREEENGRGNFPPRFSGLQFPNYSSELNVNALELDDSALYLCATRGGAPTYNEQFFGPGTRLTVL.

V gene TRBV11-2 combines with J gene TRBJ2-1; possibly TRBD2 for D (7 bases). The CDR3 extends over 16 amino acids. V dropped 2 bases and J dropped 6 bases, with 17 bases sitting between them. CDR1 and CDR2 (germline): SGHAT, FQNNGV. The CDR3 DNA reads TGTGCCAGCAGCTTATGGGGGCTAGCGGAGAGCAATGAGCAGTTCTTC. Protein product: CASSLWGLAESNEQFF.

The chain is built from TRBV6-1 and TRBJ2-6; unclear D gene. The V end lost 9 bases, the J end lost 0 bases, and 6 bases lay between the germline ends. This CDR3 is built from 13 residues. Germline CDR1 and CDR2: MNHNS and SASEGT. The CDR3 DNA is TGTGCCAGTTCGAGCTCTGGGGCCAACGTCCTGACTTTC. Translating it yields CASSSSGANVLTF.

The chain combines TRBV4-1 with TRBJ1-2; TRBD1 aligns across 9 bases. This CDR3 is built from 16 residues. The V gene end was trimmed by 4 bases and the J gene end by 2 bases; junction bases not matched to a gene: 8. The germline CDR1 and CDR2 sequences are MGHRA and YSYEKL. CDR3 protein: CASSRPPGTGNYGYTF. The DNA of the CDR3 is TGCGCCAGCAGCCGCCCTCCCGGGACAGGGAACTATGGCTACACCTTC.

V is TRBV6-5 and J is TRBJ1-2, with 7 nucleotides matching TRBD1. The germline CDR1 and CDR2 sequences are MNHEY and SVGAGI. V dropped 6 bases and J dropped 8; count of bases not matched to a gene: 6. The CDR3 runs 12 residues. The CDR3 reads CASRFKGGGYTF. CDR3 in DNA: TGTGCCAGCAGGTTTAAAGGGGGCGGCTACACCTTC.

This sequence joins TRBV2 and TRBJ1-2; TRBD1 is a possible D gene (6 bases). The CDR3 loop spans 22 amino acids. Per the germline V gene, CDR1 is SNHLY and CDR2 is FYNNEI. V gave up 6 bases and J gave up 4 bases, with 39 bases separating them. The CDR3 reads CASRRGVAGDIDKGRGSYGYTF. DNA for the CDR3: TGTGCCAGCAGACGAGGAGTGGCTGGGGACATCGACAAGGGCCGCGGTAGCTATGGCTACACCTTC.

The chain has TRBV28 and TRBJ1-3; 8 bases fit TRBD1. J gave up 8 bases and V 6 bases, and 3 bases lay outside the gene matches. Germline values: CDR1 MDHEN, CDR2 SYDVKM. The CDR3 consists of 12 residues. CDR3 bases: TGTGCCAGCAGGACAGGGGTCGACACCATATATTTT. Encoded protein: CASRTGVDTIYF.

This chain links TRBV21-1 with TRBJ2-7; the table gives TRBD1 as D, unverified against the DNA. TRBV21-1 is a pseudogene locus. The CDR3 spans 12 residues. CDR3 in amino acids: CASSLQASEQYF. The CDR3 DNA reads as TGTGCCAGCAGCTTACAGGCTTCCGAGCAGTACTTC.

The chain employs TRBV11-3 and TRBJ2-5; D is perhaps TRBD2 (6 bases). The DNA end is a closer match to TRBJ2-7, so the J assignment may be wrong. The CDR3 runs to 17 residues. Germline assignment: CDR1 SGHNT and CDR2 YENEEA. The chain's CDR3 is CASSPNPGEEFSYEQYF. The CDR3 region has the DNA TGTGCCAGCAGCCCAAACCCGGGGGAGGAATTTTCCTACGAGCAGTACTTC.

This clone came up a few times. The chain uses TRBV5-1 and TRBJ2-7; TRBD2 might be the D (6 bases). The germline gives CDR1 SGHRS, CDR2 YFSETQ. Trimming removed 5 bases at V and 9 bases at J, with 12 bases between. The CDR3 length is 11 residues. Written as DNA, the CDR3 is TGCGCCAGCAGGCGGGGAGAGGCGCAGTACTTC. Residues: CASRRGEAQYF.

DNA for the CDR3: TGTGCCACCAGACCCGGGACAACGAGGTCACCCCTCCACTTT. Protein: CATRPGTTRSPLHF. This sequence joins TRBV28 and TRBJ1-6; D perhaps matches TRBD1 (6 bases). Germline-derived CDR1 and CDR2 are MDHEN and SYDVKM. The CDR3 sequence is 14 residues long. V was clipped by 10 bases and J by 10 bases, with 20 bases between them. The variable domain in full, with the rest retrieved from reference TRBV28 and TRBJ1-6, is DVKVTQSSRYLVKRTGEKVFLECVQDMDHENMFWYRQDPGLGLRLIYFSYDVKMKEKGDIPEGYSVSREKKERFSLILESASTNQTSMYLCATRPGTTRSPLHFGNGTRLTVT.

The chain carries TRBV19 and TRBJ1-5, with D possibly being TRBD1 (6 bases). Germline-derived CDR1 and CDR2 are LNHDA and SQIVND (reference sequence). The CDR3 spans 17 residues. V dropped 5 bases and J dropped 0 bases, with 17 bases sitting between them. The CDR3 sequence is CASSASGGSYSNQPQHF. The CDR3 DNA is TGTGCCAGTAGTGCTTCTGGGGGCTCGTATAGCAATCAGCCCCAGCATTTT. Full variable domain (remainder filled in from reference TRBV19 and TRBJ1-5): DGGITQSPKYLFRKEGQNVTLSCEQNLNHDAMYWYRQDPGQGLRLIYYSQIVNDFQKGDIAEGYSVSREKKESFPLTVTSAQKNPTAFYLCASSASGGSYSNQPQHFGDGTRLSIL.

The chain links TRBV30 to TRBJ1-2; the match to TRBD1 covers 8 bases. Germline loops: CDR1 GTSNPN, CDR2 SVGIG (reference sequence). J lost 9 bases, V lost 2 bases, and 2 bases had no gene match. The CDR3 is 11 residues long. CDR3 in amino acids: CAWSRTGSYTF. CDR3 in DNA: TGTGCCTGGAGTCGGACAGGGAGCTACACCTTC.

A single count supports this clone. V is TRBV19 and J is TRBJ1-1; D might be TRBD1 (6 bases). Germline-derived CDR1 and CDR2 are LNHDA and SQIVND (reference sequence). The CDR3 is made up of 14 amino acids. Trimming cost V 5 bases and J 1 base, with 11 bases left between them. The CDR3: CASSARGGNTEAFF. DNA for the CDR3: TGTGCCAGTAGTGCTAGAGGGGGGAACACTGAAGCTTTCTTT.

The chain couples TRBV6-6 to TRBJ2-7; D is perhaps TRBD1 (5 bases). This CDR3 contains 12 residues. Germline V gene data show CDR1 as MNHNY and CDR2 as SVGAGI (reference sequence). The V end lost 6 bases, the J end lost 3 bases, and 9 bases lay between the germline ends. The CDR3 reads CASSNDSYEQYF. CDR3 DNA: TGTGCCAGCAGCAACGACAGCTACGAGCAGTACTTC.

In its sample, this clone was seen once. V gene TRBV4-2 combines with J gene TRBJ2-7, with TRBD1 identical over 8 bases. The V gene end was trimmed by 3 bases and the J gene end by 3 bases; junction bases not matched to a gene: 4. The CDR3 loop spans 14 amino acids. The germline V gene encodes CDR1 LGHNA and CDR2 YNFKEQ. The CDR3, as DNA: TGTGCCAGCAGCCAGCTGGACAGGGACTACGAGCAGTACTTC. This gives the protein CASSQLDRDYEQYF.

The chain combines TRBV7-9 with TRBJ2-7, with D perhaps matching TRBD1 (5 bases). Trimming cost V 5 bases and J 2 bases, with 10 bases left between them. CDR1 SEHNR and CDR2 FQNEAQ come from the germline V gene (reference sequence). The CDR3 covers 13 residues. The DNA of the CDR3 is TGTGCCAGCAGCGAAGGGGTACCCTACGAGCAGTACTTC. This translates into CASSEGVPYEQYF.